This T cell receptor (beta chain) is from a study of shared clonotypes between healthy human individuals. Overall study findings and caveats: When compared with the clonotypes that were shared by all four sorted-subset donors, the non-shared clonotypes turned out to have lower generation probabilities.

The CDR3 is 14 amino acids. Notes on this clone: Its antigen is not known.

Profiled with immunoSEQ multiplex PCR; TCRdb holds only in-frame clones, not every one. The sample has some 1.4 million clones; around 97% are singletons. The sample taken for sequencing was naive CD4+ T cells sorted from blood. Noted subset: CD45RA+ positively selected. The receptor was derived from a man aged 30 to 39 in good health. The rearrangement joins TRBV12-1 to TRBJ1-1. TRBV12-1 is classified as a pseudogene. CDR3 sequence: CASSQTRRNTEAFF. CDR3 coding DNA: TGTGCCAGCAGCCAAACCAGACGGAACACTGAAGCTTTCTTT.